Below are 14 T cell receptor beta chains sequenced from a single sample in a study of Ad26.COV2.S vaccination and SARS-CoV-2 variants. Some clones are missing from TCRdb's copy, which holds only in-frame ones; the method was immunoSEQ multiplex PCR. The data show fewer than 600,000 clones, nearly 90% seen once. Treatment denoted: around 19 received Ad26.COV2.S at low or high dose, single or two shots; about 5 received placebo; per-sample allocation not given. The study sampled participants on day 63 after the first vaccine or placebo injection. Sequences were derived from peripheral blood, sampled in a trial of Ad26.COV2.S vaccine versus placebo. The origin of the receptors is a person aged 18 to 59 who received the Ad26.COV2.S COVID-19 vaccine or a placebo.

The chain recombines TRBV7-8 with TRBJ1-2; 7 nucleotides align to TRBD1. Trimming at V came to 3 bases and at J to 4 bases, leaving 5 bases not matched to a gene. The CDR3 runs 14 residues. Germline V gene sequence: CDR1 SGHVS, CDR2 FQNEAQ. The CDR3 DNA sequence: TGTGCCAGCAGCTTCCCAGGGGGGATCTATGGCTACACCTTC. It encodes CASSFPGGIYGYTF. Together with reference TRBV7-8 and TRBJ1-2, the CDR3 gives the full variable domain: GAGVSQSPRYKVAKRGQDVALRCDPISGHVSLFWYQQALGQGPEFLTYFQNEAQLDKSGLPSDRFFAERPEGSVSTLKIQRTQQEDSAVYLCASSFPGGIYGYTFGSGTRLTVV.

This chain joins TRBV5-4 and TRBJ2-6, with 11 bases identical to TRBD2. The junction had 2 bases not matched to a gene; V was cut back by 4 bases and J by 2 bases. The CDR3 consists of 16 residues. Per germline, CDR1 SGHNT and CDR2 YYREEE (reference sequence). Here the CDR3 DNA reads TGTGCCAGCAGCGCGACTAGCGGGACTGGGGCCAACGTCCTGACTTTC. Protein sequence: CASSATSGTGANVLTF.

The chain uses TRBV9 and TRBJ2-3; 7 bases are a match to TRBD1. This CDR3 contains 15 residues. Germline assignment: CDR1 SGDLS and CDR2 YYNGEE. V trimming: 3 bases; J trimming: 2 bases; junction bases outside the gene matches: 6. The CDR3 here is CASSARDSYTDTQYF. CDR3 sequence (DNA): TGTGCCAGCAGCGCCCGGGACAGCTACACAGATACGCAGTATTTT. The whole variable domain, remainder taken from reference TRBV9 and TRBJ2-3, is DSGVTQTPKHLITATGQRVTLRCSPRSGDLSVYWYQQSLDQGLQFLIQYYNGEERAKGNILERFSAQQFPDLHSELNLSSLELGDSALYFCASSARDSYTDTQYFGPGTRLTVL.

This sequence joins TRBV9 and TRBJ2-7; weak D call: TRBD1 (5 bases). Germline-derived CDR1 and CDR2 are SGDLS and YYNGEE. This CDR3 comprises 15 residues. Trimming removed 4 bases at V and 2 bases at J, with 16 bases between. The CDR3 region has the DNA TGTGCCAGCAGCAAGCGTGGGGCCGGAGCCTACGAGCAGTACTTC. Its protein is CASSKRGAGAYEQYF.

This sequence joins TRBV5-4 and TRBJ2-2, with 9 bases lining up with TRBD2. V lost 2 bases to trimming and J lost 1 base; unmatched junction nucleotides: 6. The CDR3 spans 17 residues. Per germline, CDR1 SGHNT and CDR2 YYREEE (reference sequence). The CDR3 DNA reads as TGTGCCAGCAGCTTAACAATACTAGCGGGGAACACCGGGGAGCTGTTTTTT. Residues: CASSLTILAGNTGELFF.

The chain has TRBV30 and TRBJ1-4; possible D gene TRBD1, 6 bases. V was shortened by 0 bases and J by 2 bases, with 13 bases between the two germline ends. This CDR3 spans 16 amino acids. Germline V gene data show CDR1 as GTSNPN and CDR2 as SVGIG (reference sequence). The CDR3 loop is CAWSVGAWETNEKLFF. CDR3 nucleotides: TGTGCCTGGAGTGTGGGGGCCTGGGAGACTAATGAAAAACTGTTTTTT.

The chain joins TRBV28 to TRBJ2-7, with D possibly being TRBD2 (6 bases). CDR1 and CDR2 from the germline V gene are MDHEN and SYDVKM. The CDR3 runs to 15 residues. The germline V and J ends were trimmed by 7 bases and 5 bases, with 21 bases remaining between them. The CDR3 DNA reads TGTGCCAGCACTGACGGGAGAGCCTCCGGGGACGAGCAGTACTTC. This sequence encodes CASTDGRASGDEQYF.

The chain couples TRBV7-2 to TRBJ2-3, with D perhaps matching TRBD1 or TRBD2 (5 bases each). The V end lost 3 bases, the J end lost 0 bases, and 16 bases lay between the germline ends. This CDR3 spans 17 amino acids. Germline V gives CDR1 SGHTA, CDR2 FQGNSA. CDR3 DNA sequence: TGTGCCAGCAGCTTGTCCCCGGGGCCCTCTAGCACAGATACGCAGTATTTT. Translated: CASSLSPGPSSTDTQYF.

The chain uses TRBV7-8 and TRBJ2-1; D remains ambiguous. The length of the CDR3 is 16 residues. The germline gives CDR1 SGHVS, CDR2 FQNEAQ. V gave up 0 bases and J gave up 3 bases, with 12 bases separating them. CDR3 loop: CASSLASSSLYNEQFF. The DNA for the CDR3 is TGTGCCAGCAGCTTAGCCTCCTCAAGCCTCTACAATGAGCAGTTCTTC.

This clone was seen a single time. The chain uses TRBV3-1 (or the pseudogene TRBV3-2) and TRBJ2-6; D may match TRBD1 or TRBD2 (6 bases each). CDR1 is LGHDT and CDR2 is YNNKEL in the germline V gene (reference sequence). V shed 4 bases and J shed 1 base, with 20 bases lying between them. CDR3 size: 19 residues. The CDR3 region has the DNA TGTGCCAGCAGCCGCACCGGGGGCAGGGTTCTGTCTGGGGCCAACGTCCTGACTTTC. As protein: CASSRTGGRVLSGANVLTF.

For the CDR3, the DNA is TGTGCCAGCAGCCTAGAGGGGGGGCCTTACAATGAGCAGTTCTTC. Protein: CASSLEGGPYNEQFF. J is TRBJ2-1 and V is TRBV7-3, with D possibly matching TRBD2 (7 bases). The CDR3 extends over 15 amino acids. V lost 5 bases to trimming and J lost 4 bases, with 15 bases between them. Germline V lookup: CDR1 SGHTA, CDR2 FQGTGA.

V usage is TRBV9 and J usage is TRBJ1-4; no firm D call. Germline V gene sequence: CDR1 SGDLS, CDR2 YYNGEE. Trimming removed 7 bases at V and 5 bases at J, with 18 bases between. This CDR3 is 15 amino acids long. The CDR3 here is CASAKGYVPNEKLFF. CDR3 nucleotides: TGTGCCAGCGCGAAAGGATATGTCCCGAATGAAAAACTGTTTTTT.

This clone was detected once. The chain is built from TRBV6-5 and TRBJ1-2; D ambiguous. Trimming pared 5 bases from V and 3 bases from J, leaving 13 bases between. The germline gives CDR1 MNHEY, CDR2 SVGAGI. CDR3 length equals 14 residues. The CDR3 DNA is TGTGCCAGCAGTACAGTGGCCGCGGACTATGGCTACACCTTC. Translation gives CASSTVAADYGYTF.

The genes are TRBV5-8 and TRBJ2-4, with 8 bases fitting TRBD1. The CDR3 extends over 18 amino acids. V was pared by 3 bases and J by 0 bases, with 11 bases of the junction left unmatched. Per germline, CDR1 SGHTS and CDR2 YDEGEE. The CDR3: CASSSGQGKLLAKNIQYF. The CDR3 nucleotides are TGTGCCAGCAGCTCTGGACAGGGCAAACTCCTAGCCAAAAACATTCAGTACTTC. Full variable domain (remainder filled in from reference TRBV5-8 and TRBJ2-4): EAGVTQSPTHLIKTRGQQATLRCSPISGHTSVYWYQQALGLGLQFLLWYDEGEERNRGNFPPRFSGRQFPNYSSELNVNALELEDSALYLCASSSGQGKLLAKNIQYFGAGTRLSVL.